Described below is a single T cell receptor beta chain sequence and its context. Its specificity is not known. The length of the CDR3 is 15 residues. Germline loops: CDR1 SNHLY, CDR2 FYNNEI. Trimming took 4 bases from V and 0 from J, leaving 10 bases between them. The data are from a study of T cells in tuberculosis. Study at large: This South African cohort compared adolescents with or without latent tuberculosis against adults with active tuberculosis. Study-wide points: Cases with active tuberculosis were adults, while controls were adolescents. Active tuberculosis TCR-alpha repertoires lay closer to GMM-specific TCRs than IGRA-negative controls, suggesting clonal expansion.

TCRdb keeps only in-frame clones here, not all; method: immunoSEQ multiplex PCR. Here the sample spans more than 30,000 clones, 95% to 97% being singletons. Each clinical donor contributed on average around 97,000 T cells from unsorted cryopreserved PBMC. The source is a donor aged 10-29 years with latent tuberculosis or without tuberculosis infection. Sequenced input: PBMCs. This chain uses TRBV2 with TRBJ1-5; maybe TRBD1 (5 bases). CDR3 sequence: CASSAGGGSNQPQHF. The CDR3 DNA sequence: TGTGCCAGCAGTGCTGGGGGGGGTAGCAATCAGCCCCAGCATTTT.